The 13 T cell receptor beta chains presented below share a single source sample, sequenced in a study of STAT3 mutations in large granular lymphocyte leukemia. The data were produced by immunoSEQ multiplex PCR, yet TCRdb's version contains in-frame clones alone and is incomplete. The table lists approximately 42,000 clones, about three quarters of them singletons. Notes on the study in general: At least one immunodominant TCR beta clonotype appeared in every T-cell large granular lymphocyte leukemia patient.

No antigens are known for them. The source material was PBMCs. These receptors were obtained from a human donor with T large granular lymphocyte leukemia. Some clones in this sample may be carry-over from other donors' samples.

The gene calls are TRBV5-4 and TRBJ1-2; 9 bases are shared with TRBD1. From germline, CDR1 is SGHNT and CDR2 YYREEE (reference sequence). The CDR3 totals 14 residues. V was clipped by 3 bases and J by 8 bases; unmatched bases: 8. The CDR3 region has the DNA TGTGCCAGCAGCTCGCCGGGACAGGGATGGGGCTACACCTTC. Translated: CASSSPGQGWGYTF.

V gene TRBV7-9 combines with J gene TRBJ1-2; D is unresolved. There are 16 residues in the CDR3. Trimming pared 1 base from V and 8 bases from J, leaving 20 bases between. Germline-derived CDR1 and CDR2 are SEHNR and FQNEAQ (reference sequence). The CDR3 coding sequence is TGTGCCAGCAGCTTAGATTTGGAGGAGGGCCAGGCCGGCTACACCTTC. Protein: CASSLDLEEGQAGYTF.

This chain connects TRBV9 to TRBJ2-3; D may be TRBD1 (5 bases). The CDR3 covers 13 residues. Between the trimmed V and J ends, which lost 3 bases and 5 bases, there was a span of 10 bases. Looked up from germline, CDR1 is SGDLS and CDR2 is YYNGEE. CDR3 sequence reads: CASSGLTGDTQYF. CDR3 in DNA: TGTGCCAGCAGCGGGCTCACAGGAGATACGCAGTATTTT.

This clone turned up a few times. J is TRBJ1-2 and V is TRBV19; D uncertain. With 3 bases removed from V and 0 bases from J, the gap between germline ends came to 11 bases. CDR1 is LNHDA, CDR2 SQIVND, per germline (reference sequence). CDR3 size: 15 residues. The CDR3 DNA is TGTGCCAGTAGTATCCCTCGGCCAGCTAACTATGGCTACACCTTC. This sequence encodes CASSIPRPANYGYTF. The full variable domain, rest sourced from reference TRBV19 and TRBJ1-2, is DGGITQSPKYLFRKEGQNVTLSCEQNLNHDAMYWYRQDPGQGLRLIYYSQIVNDFQKGDIAEGYSVSREKKESFPLTVTSAQKNPTAFYLCASSIPRPANYGYTFGSGTRLTVV.

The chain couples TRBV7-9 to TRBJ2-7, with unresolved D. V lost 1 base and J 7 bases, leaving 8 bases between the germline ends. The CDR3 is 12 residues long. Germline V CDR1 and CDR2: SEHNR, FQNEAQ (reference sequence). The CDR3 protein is CASSLDRREQYV. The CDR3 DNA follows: TGTGCCAGCAGCTTAGATCGTAGGGAGCAGTACGTC.

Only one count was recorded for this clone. CDR3 DNA sequence: TGTGCCAGCAGTTTAAGGGGCGGTGGAGAAAAACTGTTTTTT. The encoded protein is CASSLRGGGEKLFF. The chain links TRBV27 to TRBJ1-4; D might be TRBD1 (5 bases). Trimming stripped 2 bases from V and 8 bases from J, with 12 bases between. CDR3 length: 14 amino acids. CDR1 is MNHEY and CDR2 is SMNVEV in the germline V gene (reference sequence).

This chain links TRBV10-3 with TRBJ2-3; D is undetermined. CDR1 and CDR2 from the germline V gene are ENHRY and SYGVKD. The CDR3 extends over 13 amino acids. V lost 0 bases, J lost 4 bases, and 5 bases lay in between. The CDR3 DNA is TGTGCCATCAGTGAGTCGGTCGCAGATACGCAGTATTTT. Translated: CAISESVADTQYF.

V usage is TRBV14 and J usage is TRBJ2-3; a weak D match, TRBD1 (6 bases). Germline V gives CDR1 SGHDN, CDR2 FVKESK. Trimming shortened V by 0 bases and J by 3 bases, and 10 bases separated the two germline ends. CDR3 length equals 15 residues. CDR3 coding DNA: TGTGCCAGCAGCCAAGAGAGGGGGAGTACAGATACGCAGTATTTT. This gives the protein CASSQERGSTDTQYF.

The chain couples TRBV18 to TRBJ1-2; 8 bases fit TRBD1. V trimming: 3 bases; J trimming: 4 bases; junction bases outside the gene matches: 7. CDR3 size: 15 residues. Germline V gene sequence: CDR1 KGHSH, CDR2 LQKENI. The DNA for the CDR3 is TGTGCCAGCTCACCGGTTCAGGGGGCCGGCTATGGCTACACCTTC. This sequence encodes CASSPVQGAGYGYTF.

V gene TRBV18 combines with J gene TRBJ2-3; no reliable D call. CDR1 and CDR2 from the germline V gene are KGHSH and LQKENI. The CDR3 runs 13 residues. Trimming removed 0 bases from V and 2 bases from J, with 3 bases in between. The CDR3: CASSPPTTDTQYF. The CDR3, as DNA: TGTGCCAGCTCACCACCGACCACAGATACGCAGTATTTT.

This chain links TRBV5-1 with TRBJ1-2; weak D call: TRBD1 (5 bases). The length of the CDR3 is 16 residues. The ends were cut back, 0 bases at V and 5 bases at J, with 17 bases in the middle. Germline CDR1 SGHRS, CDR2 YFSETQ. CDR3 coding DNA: TGCGCCAGCAGCTTGGCCAAAGACAGACTCTCATATGGCTACACCTTC. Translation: CASSLAKDRLSYGYTF.

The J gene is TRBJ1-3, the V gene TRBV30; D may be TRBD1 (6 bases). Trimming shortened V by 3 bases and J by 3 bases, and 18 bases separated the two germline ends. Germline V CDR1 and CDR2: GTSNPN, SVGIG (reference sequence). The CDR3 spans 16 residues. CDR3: CAWRELGTGHGNTIYF. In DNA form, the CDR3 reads TGTGCCTGGAGGGAATTGGGCACAGGGCATGGAAACACCATATATTTT.

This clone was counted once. The CDR3 DNA follows: TGTGCCAGCAGCTTACGGCAGGTTTCGTGGACTGAAGCTTTCTTT. As protein: CASSLRQVSWTEAFF. The chain carries TRBV7-2 and TRBJ1-1; no definite D call. CDR3 length: 15 residues. The germline V gene encodes CDR1 SGHTA and CDR2 FQGNSA. The V end lost 2 bases, the J end lost 5 bases, and 15 bases lay between the germline ends.